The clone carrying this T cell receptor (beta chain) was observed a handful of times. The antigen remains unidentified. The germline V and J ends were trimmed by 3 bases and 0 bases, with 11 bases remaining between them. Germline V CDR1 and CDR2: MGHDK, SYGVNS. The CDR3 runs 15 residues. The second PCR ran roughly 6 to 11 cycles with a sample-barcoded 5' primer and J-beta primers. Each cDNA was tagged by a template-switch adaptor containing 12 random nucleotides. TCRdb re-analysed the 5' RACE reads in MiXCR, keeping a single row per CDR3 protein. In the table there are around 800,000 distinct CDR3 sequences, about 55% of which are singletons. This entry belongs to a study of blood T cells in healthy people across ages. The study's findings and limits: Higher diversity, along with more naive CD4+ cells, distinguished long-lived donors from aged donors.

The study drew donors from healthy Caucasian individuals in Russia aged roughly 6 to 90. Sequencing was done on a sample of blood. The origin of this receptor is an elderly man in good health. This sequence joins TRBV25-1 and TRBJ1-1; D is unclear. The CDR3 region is CASSDSPGMNTEAFF. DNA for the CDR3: TGTGCCAGCAGTGATTCGCCAGGAATGAACACTGAAGCTTTCTTT.